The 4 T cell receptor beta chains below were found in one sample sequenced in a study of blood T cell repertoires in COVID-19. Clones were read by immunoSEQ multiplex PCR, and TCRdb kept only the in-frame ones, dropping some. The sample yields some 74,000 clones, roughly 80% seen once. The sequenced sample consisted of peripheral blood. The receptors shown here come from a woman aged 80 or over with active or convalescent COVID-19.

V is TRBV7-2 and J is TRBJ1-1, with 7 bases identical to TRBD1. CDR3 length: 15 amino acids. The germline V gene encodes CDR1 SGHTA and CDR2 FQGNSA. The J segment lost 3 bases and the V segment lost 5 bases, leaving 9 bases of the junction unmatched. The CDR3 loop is CASSRRQGRDTEAFF. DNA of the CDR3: TGTGCCAGCAGCCGGAGACAGGGACGGGACACTGAAGCTTTCTTT.

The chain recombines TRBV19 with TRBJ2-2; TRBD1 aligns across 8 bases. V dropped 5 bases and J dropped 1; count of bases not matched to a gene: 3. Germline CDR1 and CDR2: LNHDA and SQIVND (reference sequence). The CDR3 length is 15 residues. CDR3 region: CASSSGQGNTGELFF. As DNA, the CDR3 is TGTGCCAGTAGTTCAGGACAGGGGAACACCGGGGAGCTGTTTTTT. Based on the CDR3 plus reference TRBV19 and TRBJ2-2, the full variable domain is DGGITQSPKYLFRKEGQNVTLSCEQNLNHDAMYWYRQDPGQGLRLIYYSQIVNDFQKGDIAEGYSVSREKKESFPLTVTSAQKNPTAFYLCASSSGQGNTGELFFGEGSRLTVL.

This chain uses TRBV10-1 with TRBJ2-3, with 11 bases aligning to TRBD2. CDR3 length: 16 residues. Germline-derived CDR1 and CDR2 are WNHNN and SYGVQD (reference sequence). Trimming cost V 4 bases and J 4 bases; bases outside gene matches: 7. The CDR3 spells CASSASSGGVADTQYF. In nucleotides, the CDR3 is TGCGCCAGCAGTGCGAGTAGCGGGGGGGTTGCAGATACGCAGTATTTT.

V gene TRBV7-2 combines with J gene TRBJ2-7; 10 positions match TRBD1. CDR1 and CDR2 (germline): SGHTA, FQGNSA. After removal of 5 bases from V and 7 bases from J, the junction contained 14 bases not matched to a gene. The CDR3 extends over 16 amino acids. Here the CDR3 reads CASSVRDRGTAGEQYF. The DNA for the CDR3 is TGTGCCAGCAGCGTCCGGGACAGGGGAACTGCGGGGGAGCAGTACTTC.